This T cell receptor beta chain was profiled in a study of early T cells in non-severe SARS-CoV-2 infection. cDNA molecules, individually, were tagged with unique molecular identifiers. TCRdb analysed the 5' RACE reads with MiXCR anew, one entry per CDR3 protein. Counted here are about 49,000 distinct CDR3 sequences, 12% occurring once; the ten biggest clones make up more than 9%. The CDR3 covers 15 residues. Trimming took 4 bases from V and 11 from J; bases not matched to a gene: 14. CDR1 and CDR2 from the germline V gene are SQVTM and ANQGSEA. The chain carries TRBV29-1 and TRBJ2-1; TRBD1 agrees at 10 bases. The receptor was isolated from an adult who was a healthcare worker with PCR-confirmed SARS-CoV-2 infection or an uninfected control (not recorded which). Sequences were obtained from whole blood. CDR3 amino acids: CSVVRRTGGWGKQFF. In DNA, the CDR3 is TGCAGCGTTGTACGCCGGACAGGGGGATGGGGTAAGCAGTTCTTC.